This T cell receptor beta chain was observed in a study of blood T cell repertoires in COVID-19. This clone was counted once. Germline V gene lookup returns CDR1 LGHDT and CDR2 YNNKEL (reference sequence). The V end was cut by 4 bases, the J end by 1 base, with 10 bases between. The CDR3 totals 14 residues. The repertoire was sequenced with immunoSEQ multiplex PCR; TCRdb's copy has only in-frame clones and lacks some. The repertoire has 75,000 to 95,000 clones, 65% to 90% of them found once; the top ten carry roughly 25%. This sequence originates from a man in his fifties or sixties with acute or convalescent COVID-19. The sequenced sample consisted of peripheral blood. The chain links TRBV3-1 (or the pseudogene TRBV3-2) to TRBJ1-1; weak D call: TRBD1 (5 bases). This CDR3 reads CASSLGHQNTEAFF. The CDR3 nucleotides read TGTGCCAGCAGCCTCGGACACCAGAACACTGAAGCTTTCTTT.